These T cell receptor beta chains were read from a single sample in a study of T cell responses to AZD1222 COVID-19 vaccine. Sequenced by immunoSEQ multiplex PCR; TCRdb stores in-frame clones only, minus some. Of about 130,000 clones in the sample, 90% to 95% were seen once. The sample here was peripheral blood, taken on day 0 of AZD1222 vaccination. These receptors all stem from an adult in good health. CDR3s include the opening cysteine and the closing phenylalanine or tryptophan. A D gene is named only where the DNA matches it firmly. The size entry is marked missing in some rows and otherwise reads once, few, many or a size class.

TRBJ2-7	TRBV30	NA	NA	TGTGCCTGGAGCGATACGACGGTCGAGCAGTACTTC	CAWSDTTVEQYF
TRBJ2-1	TRBV5-1	NA	NA	TGCGCCAGCAGCCCCGGGTATAGCTCCTACAATGAGCAGTTCTTC	CASSPGYSSYNEQFF
TRBJ2-2	TRBV12-5	NA	NA	TGTGCTAGTGGTTTGTTCCGGGGGCTGACCGGGGAGCTGTTTTTT	CASGLFRGLTGELFF
TRBJ1-1	TRBV11-2	NA	few	TGTGCCAGCAGGCATTCCAAAGAGGGCTGGTCTTTCTTT	CASRHSKEGWSFF
TRBJ1-1	TRBV5-1	NA	NA	TGCGCCAGCAGAGGGACCCACACTGAAGCTTTCTTT	CASRGTHTEAFF
TRBJ1-2	TRBV27	NA	once	TGTGCCAGCAGTTTATCCGGGACCCCAGAGGGCTACACCTTC	CASSLSGTPEGYTF
TRBJ2-7	TRBV30	NA	NA	TGTGCCTGGAGTAAGGGACGGACGAGCTCCTACGAGCAGTACTTC	CAWSKGRTSSYEQYF
TRBJ1-5	TRBV6-5	NA	NA	TGTGCCAGCGCCAGCTGGGATAGCAATCAGCCCCAGCATTTT	CASASWDSNQPQHF
TRBJ1-5	TRBV19	NA	NA	TGTGCCAGTAGTATATCGGCACACCCCAATCAGCCCCAGCATTTT	CASSISAHPNQPQHF
TRBJ1-2	TRBV7-9	NA	NA	TGTGCCAGCAGTCAGAATTATGGCTACACCTTC	CASSQNYGYTF
TRBJ2-1	TRBV5-1	TRBD2	once	TGCGCCAGCATACCACTAGCGGGGGTAGACAATGAGCAGTTCTTC	CASIPLAGVDNEQFF
TRBJ1-6	TRBV7-9	TRBD1	NA	TGTGCCAGCAGCTTATCTCCAGGGGGCAAATATTCACCCCTCCACTTT	CASSLSPGGKYSPLHF
TRBJ1-1	TRBV19	NA	NA	TGTGCCAGTAGTAAACAGGGCGGGGGCCCCACTGAAGCTTTCTTT	CASSKQGGGPTEAFF
TRBJ1-1	TRBV5-1	NA	NA	TGCGCCAGCAGCTTCGCGGGAGGTAACACTGAAGCTTTCTTT	CASSFAGGNTEAFF
TRBJ1-5	TRBV19	NA	NA	TGTGCCAGTAGTATAGTGGGACGCAATCAGCCCCAGCATTTT	CASSIVGRNQPQHF
TRBJ2-7	TRBV28	NA	NA	TGTGCCAGCAGTTTATCTTGGACTCGGTACGAGCAGTACTTC	CASSLSWTRYEQYF
TRBJ1-2	TRBV5-5	NA	NA	TGTGCCAGCAGCTTGACCGGGGGGCCAGGGTACTATGGCTACACCTTC	CASSLTGGPGYYGYTF
TRBJ1-2	TRBV27	NA	NA	TGTGCCAGCAGTTTAGGCGTAGGGGGACTCCCTTATGGCTACACCTTC	CASSLGVGGLPYGYTF
TRBJ2-7	TRBV7-2	NA	once	TGTGCCAGCAGCCATTACCTCCGGACCGACGAGCAGTACTTC	CASSHYLRTDEQYF
TRBJ2-2	TRBV2	NA	few	TGTGCCAGCCATCGCACAGGGAACACCGGGGAGCTGTTTTTT	CASHRTGNTGELFF
TRBJ1-1	TRBV30	NA	NA	TGTGCCTGGAGAGTGGATAGACGGCGCCGACCTAACACTGAAGCTTTCTTT	CAWRVDRRRRPNTEAFF
TRBJ2-1	TRBV6-5	TRBD2	NA	TGTGCCAGCAAAGCGGGGGGCTTCTCCGAGCAGTTCTTC	CASKAGGFSEQFF
TRBJ1-2	TRBV18	TRBD1	many	TGTGCCAGCTCACCACTGAACGAGGGACAGGCGACGATTGGCTACACCTTC	CASSPLNEGQATIGYTF
TRBJ1-2	TRBV7-9	NA	NA	TGTGCCAGCAGCTTAATCACGGGGTTCAACTATGGCTACACCTTC	CASSLITGFNYGYTF
TRBJ1-6	TRBV5-5	NA	NA	TGTGCCAGCAGCTTGGTGAGCTCCTATAATTCACCCCTCCACTTT	CASSLVSSYNSPLHF
TRBJ1-6	TRBV7-9	NA	once	TGTGCCAGCAGCTTAATGGGGTATAATTCACCCCTCCACTTT	CASSLMGYNSPLHF
TRBJ1-2	TRBV19	NA	once	TGTGCCAGTAGTATAGTTCCCGGGAGGTTATTCGGGTATGGCTACACCTTC	CASSIVPGRLFGYGYTF
TRBJ2-3	TRBV7-6	NA	NA	TGTGCCAGCAGCTTAGGTCTGGTGGATACGCAGTATTTT	CASSLGLVDTQYF
TRBJ1-3	TRBV30	NA	NA	TGTGCCTGGAGTGTCAGTTTTGGAAACACCATATATTTT	CAWSVSFGNTIYF
TRBJ1-3	TRBV2	NA	NA	TGTGCCAGCCTGCCTTTTTACTCTGGAAACACCATATATTTT	CASLPFYSGNTIYF
TRBJ1-4	TRBV9	TRBD1	NA	TGTGCCAGCAGCGTGACAGGGATTAATGAAAAACTGTTTTTT	CASSVTGINEKLFF
TRBJ1-5	TRBV7-9	NA	NA	TGTGCCAGCAGCTCAGGCCCGGGGGCCCAGCCCCAGCATTTT	CASSSGPGAQPQHF
TRBJ2-7	TRBV7-9	NA	NA	TGTGCCAGCAGCCCCACCCGAGGGGACGGCGAGCAGTACTTC	CASSPTRGDGEQYF
TRBJ2-2	TRBV4-3	NA	NA	TGCGCCAGCAGCCAAGAAACCCCCGGGGAGCTGTTTTTT	CASSQETPGELFF
TRBJ2-1	TRBV7-8	NA	NA	TGTGCCAGCAGCTTAACCCACGCTCTAGGGCGAAGCTCCTACAATGAGCAGTTCTTC	CASSLTHALGRSSYNEQFF
TRBJ2-7	TRBV5-6	NA	once	TGTGCCAGCACCCGCGGGGTGGGTGAGCAGTACTTC	CASTRGVGEQYF
TRBJ2-2	TRBV6-2/TRBV6-3	NA	NA	TGTGCCAGCAGTTATATCGCGGAGAACACCGGGGAGCTGTTTTTT	CASSYIAENTGELFF
TRBJ2-3	TRBV18	TRBD2	NA	TGTGCCAGCTCACCTGTCTCGACTAGCGGGGAATACCGCACAGATACGCAGTATTTT	CASSPVSTSGEYRTDTQYF